This T cell receptor (beta chain) originates from a study of blood T cell repertoires in COVID-19. TCRdb's table, derived via immunoSEQ multiplex PCR, lists solely in-frame clones and lacks some. Of 50,000 or so clones listed, 85% to 90% are singletons. Germline loops: CDR1 LGHDT, CDR2 YNNKEL (reference sequence). J was trimmed by 0 bases and V by 0 bases; bases with no gene match: 14. The CDR3 runs 22 residues. This sequence originates from a human donor in a cohort sampled during active COVID-19. This chain uses TRBV3-1 (or the pseudogene TRBV3-2) with TRBJ2-1; 13 bases are shared with TRBD2. The sample taken for sequencing was peripheral blood. CDR3: CASSQDRGRGTSGTNSYNEQFF. In nucleotides, the CDR3 is TGTGCCAGCAGCCAAGATCGAGGTCGGGGGACTAGCGGGACCAACTCCTACAATGAGCAGTTCTTC.